This TCR beta chain was documented in a study of T cell repertoires in cytomegalovirus infection. This clonotype was detected only a few times. The germline V gene encodes CDR1 SQVTM and CDR2 ANQGSEA. Trimming shortened V by 3 bases and J by 0 bases, and 8 bases separated the two germline ends. The CDR3 has 13 residues. TCRdb reanalysed the reads using MiXCR and keeps one entry per CDR3 protein. The sample lists approximately 200,000 distinct CDR3 sequences; about 20% were seen once. The specimen sequenced was CD8+ T cells from PBMCs. This TCR was recovered from a human donor in good health (CMV status not recorded). Some clones in this sample may be carry-over from other donors' samples. This chain connects TRBV29-1 to TRBJ1-1; unclear D gene. CDR3 DNA sequence: TGCAGCGTTGACGGCCACGTGAACACTGAAGCTTTCTTT. This sequence encodes CSVDGHVNTEAFF.